This is a list of T cell receptor beta chains from one sample in a study of Japanese encephalitis immunity and Zika vaccine responses. TCRdb re-derived calls from the 5' RACE reads in MiXCR, one entry per CDR3 protein. The data contain roughly 350 distinct CDR3 sequences, about 7.8% of them seen just once; the ten biggest clones take up roughly 72%. The sample was antigen-activated CD4+ T cells from blood, cultured, taken during a Zika inactivated vaccine study. The receptors here all came from an adult man who received an inactivated Zika virus vaccine. CDR3s include the opening cysteine and the closing phenylalanine or tryptophan. Each record gives: clone size, V gene, J gene, D gene, CDR3 protein, CDR3 DNA. The D gene is left open where the match is weak. Not all rows give a size; the values are once, few, many and, for expanded clones, a class.

size: -
V: TRBV28
J: TRBJ1-5
D: -
CDR3: CASTIFGSNQPQHF
DNA: TGTGCCAGCACCATTTTTGGTAGCAATCAGCCCCAGCATTTT

size: few
V: TRBV7-7
J: TRBJ1-5
D: TRBD1
CDR3: CASSSTFRQGNSQPQHF
DNA: TGTGCTAGCAGCTCGACCTTCCGACAGGGGAATAGTCAGCCCCAGCATTTT

size: medium-sized
V: TRBV4-3
J: TRBJ1-5
D: -
CDR3: CASNQEENQPQHF
DNA: TGCGCCAGCAACCAAGAGGAAAATCAGCCCCAGCATTTT

size: -
V: TRBV21-1
J: TRBJ2-3
D: -
CDR3: CARFFGGDDVHRQYF
DNA: TGTGCCAGATTCTTCGGCGGGGATGACGTTCATAGGCAGTATTTT

size: -
V: TRBV20-1
J: TRBJ1-2
D: TRBD1
CDR3: CSARLKAGGENGYTF
DNA: TGCAGTGCTAGACTCAAGGCAGGGGGCGAAAATGGCTACACCTTC

size: medium-sized
V: TRBV12-3/TRBV12-4
J: TRBJ2-1
D: -
CDR3: CASSLRVGRGVEQFF
DNA: TGTGCCAGCAGTTTGAGGGTGGGACGAGGAGTTGAGCAGTTCTTC

size: medium-sized
V: TRBV6-2/TRBV6-3
J: TRBJ1-1
D: -
CDR3: CASSYSNRNTEAFF
DNA: TGTGCCAGCAGTTACTCCAACAGGAACACTGAAGCTTTCTTT

size: -
V: TRBV11-2
J: TRBJ2-2
D: -
CDR3: CASSFLGAGELFF
DNA: TGTGCCAGCAGCTTCCTAGGAGCCGGGGAGCTGTTTTTT

size: medium-sized
V: TRBV20-1
J: TRBJ1-2
D: -
CDR3: CSAREKGERRVYGYTF
DNA: TGCAGTGCTAGAGAGAAGGGGGAGAGACGGGTTTATGGCTACACCTTC

size: few
V: TRBV4-3
J: TRBJ2-7
D: -
CDR3: CASSLDGGGAFGEQYF
DNA: TGCGCCAGCAGCCTCGACGGTGGGGGCGCGTTCGGAGAGCAGTACTTC

size: medium-sized
V: TRBV4-3
J: TRBJ2-7
D: -
CDR3: CASSQGQESYEQYF
DNA: TGCGCCAGCAGCCAAGGTCAGGAATCCTACGAGCAGTACTTC

size: many
V: TRBV4-3
J: TRBJ2-2
D: TRBD1
CDR3: CASSQLGQGTGELFF
DNA: TGCGCCAGCAGCCAACTTGGACAGGGTACCGGGGAGCTGTTTTTT

size: medium-sized
V: TRBV2
J: TRBJ2-3
D: -
CDR3: CASKETGTPGADTQYF
DNA: TGTGCCAGCAAAGAGACCGGGACCCCGGGCGCAGATACGCAGTATTTT

size: medium-sized
V: TRBV7-7
J: TRBJ2-3
D: -
CDR3: CASSSRVTDTQYF
DNA: TGTGCCAGCAGCTCCCGGGTCACAGATACGCAGTATTTT

size: medium-sized
V: TRBV4-3
J: TRBJ1-2
D: TRBD1
CDR3: CASSHPGTGGSYGYTF
DNA: TGCGCCAGCAGCCATCCCGGGACAGGGGGAAGCTATGGCTACACCTTC

size: large
V: TRBV5-5
J: TRBJ1-1
D: -
CDR3: CASSLDGPNTEAFF
DNA: TGTGCCAGCAGCTTGGATGGACCTAACACTGAAGCTTTCTTT

size: medium-sized
V: TRBV7-2
J: TRBJ1-1
D: -
CDR3: CASSLGLQGSSEAFF
DNA: TGTGCCAGCAGCTTGGGGCTTCAGGGTAGTTCTGAAGCTTTCTTT

size: medium-sized
V: TRBV19
J: TRBJ1-1
D: -
CDR3: CASFTRGTNTEAFF
DNA: TGTGCCAGTTTTACACGGGGGACGAACACTGAAGCTTTCTTT

size: medium-sized
V: TRBV2
J: TRBJ1-4
D: -
CDR3: CASSGQLNEKLFF
DNA: TGTGCCAGCAGTGGACAGCTTAATGAAAAACTGTTTTTT

size: medium-sized
V: TRBV9
J: TRBJ1-1
D: -
CDR3: CASSPWTVRNTEAFF
DNA: TGTGCCAGCAGCCCTTGGACAGTGAGGAACACTGAAGCTTTCTTT

size: medium-sized
V: TRBV5-1
J: TRBJ2-1
D: TRBD2
CDR3: CASSLSGGLQAHEQFF
DNA: TGCGCCAGCAGCCTCAGCGGGGGGCTGCAAGCCCATGAGCAGTTCTTC

size: medium-sized
V: TRBV6-2/TRBV6-3
J: TRBJ1-2
D: -
CDR3: CASVGGGNYGYTF
DNA: TGTGCCAGCGTTGGAGGGGGTAACTATGGCTACACCTTC

size: medium-sized
V: TRBV9
J: TRBJ1-2
D: TRBD1
CDR3: CASSVEDRQGYTF
DNA: TGTGCCAGCAGCGTAGAGGACAGGCAAGGCTACACCTTC

size: large
V: TRBV4-3
J: TRBJ1-2
D: TRBD1
CDR3: CASSTQTTGAAYGYTF
DNA: TGCGCCAGCAGCACTCAAACTACAGGGGCAGCCTATGGCTACACCTTC

size: large
V: TRBV4-3
J: TRBJ2-2
D: -
CDR3: CASSLPRDGFTGELFF
DNA: TGCGCCAGCAGCCTGCCCCGGGATGGGTTCACCGGGGAGCTGTTTTTT

size: large
V: TRBV4-3
J: TRBJ2-2
D: -
CDR3: CASSQFGDRSTGELFF
DNA: TGCGCCAGCAGCCAATTCGGGGATAGGAGCACCGGGGAGCTGTTTTTT

size: medium-sized
V: TRBV5-6
J: TRBJ1-2
D: -
CDR3: CASTSFSNGYTF
DNA: TGTGCCAGCACCAGCTTTTCTAATGGCTACACCTTC

size: -
V: TRBV20-1
J: TRBJ1-4
D: -
CDR3: CSARGPNEKLFF
DNA: TGCAGTGCTAGAGGGCCTAATGAAAAACTGTTTTTT

size: medium-sized
V: TRBV20-1
J: TRBJ2-3
D: -
CDR3: CSATLRVGETDTQYF
DNA: TGCAGTGCCACCCTGAGAGTGGGAGAGACAGATACGCAGTATTTT

size: large
V: TRBV5-4
J: TRBJ2-3
D: -
CDR3: CASSLFLGSSTDTQYF
DNA: TGTGCCAGCAGCTTGTTCCTCGGCTCCTCCACAGATACGCAGTATTTT

size: large
V: TRBV5-1
J: TRBJ2-2
D: TRBD2
CDR3: CASSTGTRDTGELFF
DNA: TGCGCCAGCTCGACCGGGACTAGGGACACCGGGGAGCTGTTTTTT

size: medium-sized
V: TRBV4-3
J: TRBJ2-1
D: -
CDR3: CASSQVGDHDEQFF
DNA: TGCGCCAGCAGCCAAGTTGGGGACCACGATGAGCAGTTCTTC

size: large
V: TRBV6-2/TRBV6-3
J: TRBJ2-2
D: -
CDR3: CASRSTPYSGELFF
DNA: TGTGCCAGCAGGTCCACCCCCTACTCCGGGGAGCTGTTTTTT